Each of the 27 T cell receptor beta chains below was sequenced from the same sample in a study of neurological immune-mediated disorders. Specified time point: longitudinal time-point 2. TCRdb independently ran MiXCR on the 5' RACE reads; one entry per CDR3 protein. Altogether under 50,000 distinct CDR3 sequences are present, under 15% being singletons, with the ten largest covering 4.5% to 5.5%. Sequencing input: PBMCs. These receptors were collected from a male donor with HTLV-1-associated myelopathy (HAM/TSP).

The V call is TRBV6-5, the J call TRBJ2-2, with TRBD2 matching 11 bases. Trimming at V came to 6 bases and at J to 5 bases, leaving 11 bases not matched to a gene. The germline gives CDR1 MNHEY, CDR2 SVGAGI. The CDR3 spans 17 residues. CDR3 amino acids: CASRYTSGGSGTGELFF. CDR3 in DNA: TGTGCCAGCAGGTACACTAGCGGGGGATCGGGGACCGGGGAGCTGTTTTTT.

At least ten counts were recorded for this clonotype. The chain combines TRBV4-3 with TRBJ2-2; D might be TRBD2 (7 bases). The CDR3 spans 16 residues. The germline V and J ends were trimmed by 4 bases and 7 bases, with 19 bases remaining between them. Germline V gene lookup returns CDR1 LGHNA and CDR2 YSLEER. In DNA, the CDR3 is TGCGCCAGCAGCCGAAGGGGGGGGCGCGGGGTCGGGGAGCTGTTTTTT. It codes for CASSRRGGRGVGELFF.

This clonotype was detected ten times or more. The J gene is TRBJ1-3, the V gene TRBV3-1; D might be TRBD1 (5 bases). The V end lost 4 bases, the J end lost 4 bases, and 14 bases lay between the germline ends. The CDR3 totals 15 residues. Germline values: CDR1 LGHDT, CDR2 YNNKEL (reference sequence). The CDR3 nucleotides read TGTGCCAGCAGCCCAAGAGGGGTATACGGAAACACCATATATTTT. Translating gives CASSPRGVYGNTIYF.

This clonotype was detected ten times or more. The gene calls are TRBV7-9 and TRBJ2-7; the D call may be TRBD1 or TRBD2 (5 bases each). The CDR3 totals 13 residues. With 10 bases removed from V and 2 bases from J, the gap between germline ends came to 15 bases. From germline, CDR1 is SEHNR and CDR2 FQNEAQ (reference sequence). In nucleotides, the CDR3 is TGTGCCACCCTTAGGGACCGTACCTACGAGCAGTACTTC. This translates into CATLRDRTYEQYF. Variable domain in full (rest from reference TRBV7-9 and TRBJ2-7): DTGVSQNPRHKITKRGQNVTFRCDPISEHNRLYWYRQTLGQGPEFLTYFQNEAQLEKSRLLSDRFSAERPKGSFSTLEIQRTEQGDSAMYLCATLRDRTYEQYFGPGTRLTVT.

As concerns this clonotype: It is unclear where the CDR3 begins or ends on the DNA, so no DNA is shown, and the CDR3 is as TCRdb lists it. The J gene is TRBJ2-3, the V gene TRBV10-3; TRBD1, the table's D call, was not compared with the DNA. Germline V gives CDR1 ENHRY, CDR2 SYGVKD. Both ends counted, the CDR3 spans 22 residues. The CDR3 sequence is CAIRGQGAYEQYFGPGTDTQYF.

This clonotype has at least ten counts. The chain joins TRBV9 to TRBJ1-5; no clear D gene. There are 15 residues in the CDR3. The ends were cut back, 4 bases at V and 2 bases at J, with 13 bases in the middle. Germline values: CDR1 SGDLS, CDR2 YYNGEE. The chain's CDR3 is CASSPSQGGNQPQHF. The CDR3 nucleotides are TGTGCCAGCAGCCCCTCTCAAGGTGGCAATCAGCCCCAGCATTTT.

This clonotype showed up many times. This rearrangement joins TRBV5-1 to TRBJ1-4; D is possibly TRBD1 (5 bases). V lost 0 bases to trimming and J lost 3 bases, with 9 bases between them. Looked up from germline, CDR1 is SGHRS and CDR2 is YFSETQ. There are 15 residues in the CDR3. As DNA, the CDR3 is TGCGCCAGCAGCTTGGCCATGGGGGCTAATGAAAAACTGTTTTTT. This encodes CASSLAMGANEKLFF.

This clonotype was seen repeatedly, ten times or more. The J gene is TRBJ2-5, the V gene TRBV20-1; 8 nucleotides agree with TRBD2. From germline, CDR1 is DFQATT and CDR2 SNEGSKA (reference sequence). Unmatched junction bases numbered 16, after V lost 5 bases and J lost 5 bases. The CDR3 runs 16 residues. CDR3 DNA sequence: TGCAGTGCTCGGGCTCCTTTACGGGGGGGAGCCGAGACCCAGTACTTC. Translation: CSARAPLRGGAETQYF.

A note on this clonotype: Germline is not matched at one junction end, which may reflect a read error. This sequence joins TRBV7-8 and TRBJ2-5; 11 bases are shared with TRBD2. The CDR3 extends over 16 amino acids. From germline, CDR1 is SGHVS and CDR2 FQNEAQ. In DNA, the CDR3 is TGTGCCAACAGCCCACTGACTAGCGGGGTGAGAGAGACCCAGTACTTC. It specifies CANSPLTSGVRETQYF. Based on the CDR3 plus reference TRBV7-8 and TRBJ2-5, the full variable domain is GAGVSQSPRYKVAKRGQDVALRCDPISGHVSLFWYQQALGQGPEFLTYFQNEAQLDKSGLPSDRFFAERPEGSVSTLKIQRTQQEDSAVYLCANSPLTSGVRETQYFGPGTRLLVL.

This clonotype was recorded at least ten times. The J gene is TRBJ2-7, the V gene TRBV20-1; D remains ambiguous. V was trimmed by 6 bases and J by 0 bases, leaving 15 bases between them. The CDR3 contains 14 residues. The germline V gene has CDR1 DFQATT and CDR2 SNEGSKA (reference sequence). The CDR3 bases are TGCAGTGCCCCTTTTCTGAGGAGCTCCTACGAGCAGTACTTC. Protein sequence: CSAPFLRSSYEQYF.

This clonotype was recorded at least ten times. This chain joins TRBV5-1 and TRBJ2-3, with D possibly called TRBD1 or TRBD2 (5 bases each). Trimming shortened V by 5 bases and J by 2 bases, and 12 bases separated the two germline ends. Looked up from germline, CDR1 is SGHRS and CDR2 is YFSETQ. This CDR3 is 14 amino acids long. The CDR3 nucleotides read TGCGCCAGCAGACCTCAGGGAGACACAGATACGCAGTATTTT. It specifies CASRPQGDTDTQYF.

This clonotype was seen ten or more times. The chain links TRBV5-6 to TRBJ2-1; D is ambiguous. Trimming stripped 0 bases from V and 1 base from J, with 8 bases between. CDR1 SGHDT and CDR2 YYEEEE come from the germline V gene. The CDR3 runs to 15 residues. The CDR3 DNA is TGTGCCAGCAGCTTGGGTAGAGCGTCCTACAATGAGCAGTTCTTC. Translation: CASSLGRASYNEQFF.

This clonotype was detected ten times or more. The chain carries TRBV20-1 and TRBJ1-5; no reliable D call. V lost 6 bases and J lost 0, with 12 bases in between. This CDR3 has 14 amino acids. Germline CDR1 reads DFQATT; CDR2 reads SNEGSKA (reference sequence). In DNA form, the CDR3 reads TGCAGTGCCCACTCGGGGTATAGCAATCAGCCCCAGCATTTT. Protein product: CSAHSGYSNQPQHF.

A remark on this clonotype: It may be a read error: a sequence one base away is much more abundant. The chain recombines TRBV28 with TRBJ1-1; no firm D call. CDR3 size: 14 residues. CDR1 MDHEN and CDR2 SYDVKM come from the germline V gene. The CDR3 loop is CASSLYGMNTESFF. The DNA of the CDR3 is TGTGCCAGCAGTTTATATGGTATGAACACTGAATCTTTCTTT.

This clonotype occurred many times. The rearrangement joins TRBV5-1 to TRBJ2-6, with D uncertain. Germline V gives CDR1 SGHRS, CDR2 YFSETQ. There are 14 residues in the CDR3. Trimming left V 4 bases short and J 2 bases short, with 7 bases between. CDR3 nucleotide sequence: TGCGCCAGCAGCCCCGGACCTGGGGCCAACGTCCTGACTTTC. This encodes CASSPGPGANVLTF.

In its sample, this clonotype was seen many times. The rearrangement joins TRBV12-3 or TRBV12-4 to TRBJ1-6; 8 bases align to TRBD1. The CDR3 sequence is 14 residues long. Unmatched junction bases numbered 3, after V lost 4 bases and J lost 7 bases. The CDR3 protein is CASSSTGENSPLHF. As DNA, the CDR3 is TGTGCCAGCAGTTCGACAGGGGAAAATTCACCCCTCCACTTT.

This clonotype came up many times. This chain links TRBV7-6 with TRBJ2-7, with 7 bases matching TRBD1. Trimming cost V 8 bases and J 6 bases; bases outside gene matches: 7. Germline loops: CDR1 SGHVS, CDR2 FNYEAQ. The CDR3 consists of 12 residues. The CDR3 region is CASSTRGSEQYF. The DNA for the CDR3 is TGTGCCAGCTCTACCAGGGGGAGCGAGCAGTACTTC.

At least ten counts were recorded for this clonotype. The rearrangement uses TRBV2 and TRBJ2-5; 7 bases fit TRBD1. This CDR3 comprises 12 residues. J was trimmed by 13 bases and V by 2 bases; bases with no gene match: 7. Germline assignment: CDR1 SNHLY and CDR2 FYNNEI. The CDR3 spells CASSETRHRGYF. Written as DNA, the CDR3 is TGTGCCAGCAGTGAAACCCGCCACAGGGGGTACTTC.

The genes are TRBV20-1 and TRBJ2-1, with 7 nucleotides matching TRBD2. CDR1 is DFQATT, CDR2 SNEGSKA, per germline (reference sequence). This CDR3 is 11 amino acids long. DNA of the CDR3: TGCACCCCGACGGGGGGTAATGAGCAGTTCTTC. As protein: CTPTGGNEQFF.

This clonotype was observed at least ten times. V and J are TRBV5-1 and TRBJ2-1, with 7 bases fitting TRBD1. This CDR3 has 16 amino acids. CDR1 and CDR2 (germline): SGHRS, YFSETQ. Losses at the gene ends were 0 bases for V and 0 bases for J; bases not matched to a gene: 3. CDR3 sequence reads: CASSLDQGVSYNEQFF. The CDR3 DNA follows: TGCGCCAGCAGCTTGGACCAGGGGGTCTCCTACAATGAGCAGTTCTTC.

This clonotype was detected many times. The chain combines TRBV5-1 with TRBJ2-1, with D perhaps TRBD1 (6 bases). Trimming removed 6 bases at V and 5 bases at J, with 12 bases between. Looked up from germline, CDR1 is SGHRS and CDR2 is YFSETQ. CDR3 size: 13 residues. The chain's CDR3 is CASTRTVDNEQFF. Here the CDR3 DNA reads TGCGCCAGCACTAGGACAGTCGACAATGAGCAGTTCTTC.

This clonotype was found many times. V and J are TRBV7-2 and TRBJ2-7, with TRBD2 as a possible D gene (6 bases). The V end was cut by 3 bases, the J end by 4 bases, with 16 bases between. Germline CDR1 reads SGHTA; CDR2 reads FQGNSA. The CDR3 sequence is 15 residues long. The CDR3 region is CASSLGGGSPYEQYF. The CDR3 DNA is TGTGCCAGCAGCTTGGGTGGGGGGTCGCCTTACGAGCAGTACTTC.

This clonotype was detected once. The chain uses TRBV5-1 and TRBJ2-7; the D gene is possibly TRBD2 (5 bases). Germline loops: CDR1 SGHRS, CDR2 YFSETQ. V was trimmed by 2 bases and J by 2 bases, leaving 14 bases between them. This CDR3 comprises 15 residues. The CDR3: CASSFESRRAYEQYF. The CDR3 DNA reads TGCGCCAGCAGCTTTGAATCTCGGCGGGCCTACGAGCAGTACTTC.

This clonotype was seen many times. The gene calls are TRBV2 and TRBJ2-7; 7 bases line up with TRBD1. With 6 bases clipped from V and 4 bases from J, the junction kept 9 bases outside the gene matches. This CDR3 region has 14 residues. Germline V gene lookup returns CDR1 SNHLY and CDR2 FYNNEI. The CDR3 sequence: CASSLDRVSYEQYF. The CDR3 DNA is TGTGCCAGCAGCCTTGACAGGGTTTCGTACGAGCAGTACTTC.

Ten or more counts support this clonotype. This chain links TRBV29-1 with TRBJ2-6; D unresolved. In germline, CDR1 is SQVTM, CDR2 ANQGSEA. This CDR3 has 12 amino acids. V was pared by 7 bases and J by 4 bases, with 8 bases between. CDR3 in amino acids: CSAEAGANVLTF. The CDR3 region has the DNA TGCAGCGCCGAGGCCGGGGCCAACGTCCTGACTTTC.

Ten or more counts support this clonotype. This rearrangement joins TRBV20-1 to TRBJ1-2; TRBD1 is a possible D gene (6 bases). Germline V gene lookup returns CDR1 DFQATT and CDR2 SNEGSKA (reference sequence). The CDR3 totals 12 residues. With 3 bases removed from V and 4 bases from J, the gap between germline ends came to 9 bases. As DNA, the CDR3 is TGCAGTGCTAGGAAGGGGGGCTATGGCTACACCTTC. It encodes CSARKGGYGYTF.

In this sample, this clonotype turned up many times. V is TRBV5-1 and J is TRBJ1-4; 7 positions agree with TRBD1. The CDR3 consists of 14 residues. V shed 5 bases, J shed 5 bases, and the junction held 6 bases outside the gene matches. Germline loops: CDR1 SGHRS, CDR2 YFSETQ. The CDR3 spells CASSPQGGNEKLFF. The CDR3 coding sequence is TGCGCCAGCAGTCCGCAGGGGGGGAATGAAAAACTGTTTTTT.